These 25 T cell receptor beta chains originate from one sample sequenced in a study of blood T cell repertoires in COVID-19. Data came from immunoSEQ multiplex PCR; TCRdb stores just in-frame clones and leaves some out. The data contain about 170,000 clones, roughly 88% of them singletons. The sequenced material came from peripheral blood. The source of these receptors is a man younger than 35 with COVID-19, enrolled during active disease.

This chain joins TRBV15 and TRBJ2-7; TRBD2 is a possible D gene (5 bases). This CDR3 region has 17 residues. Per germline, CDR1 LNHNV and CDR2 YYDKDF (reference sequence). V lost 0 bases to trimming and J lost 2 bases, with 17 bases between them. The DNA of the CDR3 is TGTGCCACCAGCAGAGAAAGCAGGACGGGAATCCCCTACGAGCAGTACTTC. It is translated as CATSRESRTGIPYEQYF.

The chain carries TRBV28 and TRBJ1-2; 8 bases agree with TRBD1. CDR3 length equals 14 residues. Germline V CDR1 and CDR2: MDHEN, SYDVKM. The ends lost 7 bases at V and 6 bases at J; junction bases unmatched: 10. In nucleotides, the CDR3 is TGTGCCAGCACTAAGGACAGGGTTAAGGATGGCTACACCTTC. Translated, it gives CASTKDRVKDGYTF.

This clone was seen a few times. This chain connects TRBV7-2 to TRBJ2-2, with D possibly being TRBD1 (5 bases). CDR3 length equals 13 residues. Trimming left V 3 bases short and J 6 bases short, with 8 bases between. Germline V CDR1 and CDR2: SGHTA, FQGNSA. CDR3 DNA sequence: TGTGCCAGCAGCTTGCAAGGGGCCGGGGAGCTGTTTTTT. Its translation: CASSLQGAGELFF.

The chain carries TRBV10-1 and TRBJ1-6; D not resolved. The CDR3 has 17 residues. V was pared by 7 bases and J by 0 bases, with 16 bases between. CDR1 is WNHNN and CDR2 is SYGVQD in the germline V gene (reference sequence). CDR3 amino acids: CASTLEDGGSYNSPLHF. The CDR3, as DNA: TGCGCCAGCACCCTAGAGGATGGAGGCTCCTATAATTCACCCCTCCACTTT.

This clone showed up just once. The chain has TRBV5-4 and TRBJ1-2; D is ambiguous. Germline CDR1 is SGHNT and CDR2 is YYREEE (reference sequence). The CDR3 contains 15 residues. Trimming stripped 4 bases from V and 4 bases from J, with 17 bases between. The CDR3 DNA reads TGTGCCAGCAGCCCCGAGTCGACTATTGTCTATGGCTACACCTTC. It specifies CASSPESTIVYGYTF. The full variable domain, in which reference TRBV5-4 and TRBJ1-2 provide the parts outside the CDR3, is ETGVTQSPTHLIKTRGQQVTLRCSSQSGHNTVSWYQQALGQGPQFIFQYYREEENGRGNFPPRFSGLQFPNYSSELNVNALELDDSALYLCASSPESTIVYGYTFGSGTRLTVV.

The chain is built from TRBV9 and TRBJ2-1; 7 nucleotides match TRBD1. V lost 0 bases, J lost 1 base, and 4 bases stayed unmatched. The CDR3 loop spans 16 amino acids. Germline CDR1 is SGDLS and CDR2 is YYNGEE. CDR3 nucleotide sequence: TGTGCCAGCAGCGTAGTAACAGGGGCATCCTACAATGAGCAGTTCTTC. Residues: CASSVVTGASYNEQFF.

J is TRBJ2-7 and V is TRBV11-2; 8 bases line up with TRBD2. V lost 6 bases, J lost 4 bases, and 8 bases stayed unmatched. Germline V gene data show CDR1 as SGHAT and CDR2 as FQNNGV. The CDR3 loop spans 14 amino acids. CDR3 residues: CASRKVAGPYEQYF. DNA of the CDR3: TGTGCCAGCAGGAAGGTAGCGGGACCGTACGAGCAGTACTTC.

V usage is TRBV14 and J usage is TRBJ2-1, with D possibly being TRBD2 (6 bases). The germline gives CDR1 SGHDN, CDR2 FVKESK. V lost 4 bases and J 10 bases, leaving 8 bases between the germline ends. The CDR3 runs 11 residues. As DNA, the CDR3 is TGTGCCAGCAGCCCTGGGGGGGAGCAGTTCTTC. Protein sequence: CASSPGGEQFF.

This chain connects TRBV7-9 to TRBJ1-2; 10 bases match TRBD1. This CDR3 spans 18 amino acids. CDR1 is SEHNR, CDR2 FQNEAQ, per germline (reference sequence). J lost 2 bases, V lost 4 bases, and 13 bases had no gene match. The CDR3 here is CASSSPKTPGQGNYGYTF. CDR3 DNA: TGTGCCAGCAGCTCTCCAAAGACCCCGGGACAGGGGAACTATGGCTACACCTTC.

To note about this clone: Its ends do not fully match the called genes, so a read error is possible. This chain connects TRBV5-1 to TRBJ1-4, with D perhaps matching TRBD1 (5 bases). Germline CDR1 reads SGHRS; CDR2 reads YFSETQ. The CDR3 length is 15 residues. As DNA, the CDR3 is TGCGCCAGCAGCATTCAGGGTGCAACTAATGAAAAACTGCTTTTT. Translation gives CASSIQGATNEKLLF.

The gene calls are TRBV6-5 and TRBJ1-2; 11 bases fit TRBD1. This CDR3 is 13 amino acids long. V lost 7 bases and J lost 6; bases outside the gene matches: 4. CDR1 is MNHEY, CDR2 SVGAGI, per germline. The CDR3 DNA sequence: TGTGCCAGCAATCGGGGACAGGGGGATGGCTACACCTTC. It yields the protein CASNRGQGDGYTF.

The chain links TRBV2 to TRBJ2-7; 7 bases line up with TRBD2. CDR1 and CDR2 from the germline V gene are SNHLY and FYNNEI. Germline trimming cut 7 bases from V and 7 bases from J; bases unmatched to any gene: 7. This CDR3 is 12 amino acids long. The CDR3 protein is CASNGGRGEQYF. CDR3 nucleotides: TGTGCCAGCAACGGCGGGAGAGGGGAGCAGTACTTC.

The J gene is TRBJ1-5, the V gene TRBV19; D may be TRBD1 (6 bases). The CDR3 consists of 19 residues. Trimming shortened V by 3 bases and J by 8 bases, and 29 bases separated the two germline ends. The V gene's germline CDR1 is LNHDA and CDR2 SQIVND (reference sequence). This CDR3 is CASSIDQPLSGVMAKPQHF. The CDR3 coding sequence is TGTGCCAGTAGTATCGATCAGCCTTTGTCAGGGGTTATGGCCAAGCCCCAGCATTTT.

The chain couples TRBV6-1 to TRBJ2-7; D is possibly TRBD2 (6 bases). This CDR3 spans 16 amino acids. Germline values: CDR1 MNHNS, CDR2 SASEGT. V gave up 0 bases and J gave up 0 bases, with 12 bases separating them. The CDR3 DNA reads TGTGCCAGCAGTGAAGCGTGGAGGGCGAGCTCCTACGAGCAGTACTTC. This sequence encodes CASSEAWRASSYEQYF.

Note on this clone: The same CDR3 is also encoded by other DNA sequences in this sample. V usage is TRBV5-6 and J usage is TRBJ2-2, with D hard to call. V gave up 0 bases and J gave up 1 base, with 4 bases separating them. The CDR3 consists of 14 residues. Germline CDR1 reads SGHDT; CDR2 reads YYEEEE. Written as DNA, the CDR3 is TGTGCCAGCAGCTTGGGGCAGAACACCGGGGAGCTGTTTTTT. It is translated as CASSLGQNTGELFF.

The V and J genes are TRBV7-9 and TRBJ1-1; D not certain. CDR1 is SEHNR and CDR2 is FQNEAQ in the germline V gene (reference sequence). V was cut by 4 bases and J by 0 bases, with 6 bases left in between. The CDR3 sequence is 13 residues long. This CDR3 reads CASSSPLNTEAFF. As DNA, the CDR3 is TGTGCCAGCAGCTCCCCGTTGAACACTGAAGCTTTCTTT.

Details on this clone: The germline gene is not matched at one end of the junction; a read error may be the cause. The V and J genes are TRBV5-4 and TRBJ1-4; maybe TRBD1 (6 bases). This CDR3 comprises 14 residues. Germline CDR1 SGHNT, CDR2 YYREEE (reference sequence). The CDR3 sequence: CASSLTGSDEKLLF. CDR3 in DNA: TGTGCCAGCAGCTTGACAGGGTCCGATGAAAAACTGCTTTTT.

The CDR3 nucleotides are TGCGCCAGCAGCCAAGTCACAGGGAGCTCCTACGAGCAGTACTTC. Protein: CASSQVTGSSYEQYF. This chain uses TRBV4-1 with TRBJ2-7, with D possibly being TRBD1 (6 bases). The CDR3 extends over 15 amino acids. V dropped 1 base and J dropped 0 bases, with 10 bases sitting between them. The germline CDR1 and CDR2 sequences are MGHRA and YSYEKL.

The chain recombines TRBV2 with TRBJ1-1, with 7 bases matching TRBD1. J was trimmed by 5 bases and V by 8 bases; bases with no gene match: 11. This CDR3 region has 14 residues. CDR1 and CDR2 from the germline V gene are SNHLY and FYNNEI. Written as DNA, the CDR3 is TGTGCCAGCCCCCAACAGGGGAATTGGACTGAAGCTTTCTTT. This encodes CASPQQGNWTEAFF.

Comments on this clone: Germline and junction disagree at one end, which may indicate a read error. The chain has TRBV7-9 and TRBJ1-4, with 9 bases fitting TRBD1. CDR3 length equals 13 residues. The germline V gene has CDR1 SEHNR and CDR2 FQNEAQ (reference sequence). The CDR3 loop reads CASSSGQGRELLF. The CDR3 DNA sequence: TGTGCCAGCAGCTCGGGACAGGGAAGGGAACTGCTTTTT.

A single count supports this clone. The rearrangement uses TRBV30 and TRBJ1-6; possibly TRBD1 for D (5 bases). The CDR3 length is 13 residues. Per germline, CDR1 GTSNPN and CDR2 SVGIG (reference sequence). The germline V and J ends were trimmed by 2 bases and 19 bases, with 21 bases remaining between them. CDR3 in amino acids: CAWSTLLVEGPHF. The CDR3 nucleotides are TGTGCCTGGAGTACCCTTTTGGTGGAGGGGCCTCACTTT.

The CDR3 region is CASSLGDTYETQYF. The CDR3 DNA reads TGTGCCAGCAGCTTAGGAGACACATATGAGACCCAGTACTTC. The chain uses TRBV7-9 and TRBJ2-5; D unresolved. V gave up 1 base and J gave up 5 bases, with 11 bases separating them. The CDR3 is 14 amino acids. The germline V gene has CDR1 SEHNR and CDR2 FQNEAQ (reference sequence). Using reference TRBV7-9 and TRBJ2-5 for the parts outside the CDR3, the full variable domain is DTGVSQNPRHKITKRGQNVTFRCDPISEHNRLYWYRQTLGQGPEFLTYFQNEAQLEKSRLLSDRFSAERPKGSFSTLEIQRTEQGDSAMYLCASSLGDTYETQYFGPGTRLLVL.

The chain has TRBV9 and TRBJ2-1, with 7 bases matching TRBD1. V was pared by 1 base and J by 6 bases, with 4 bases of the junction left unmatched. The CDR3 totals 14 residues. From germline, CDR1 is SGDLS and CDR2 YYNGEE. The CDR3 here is CASSVFSGGNEQFF. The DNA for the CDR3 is TGTGCCAGCAGCGTATTTTCAGGGGGCAATGAGCAGTTCTTC.

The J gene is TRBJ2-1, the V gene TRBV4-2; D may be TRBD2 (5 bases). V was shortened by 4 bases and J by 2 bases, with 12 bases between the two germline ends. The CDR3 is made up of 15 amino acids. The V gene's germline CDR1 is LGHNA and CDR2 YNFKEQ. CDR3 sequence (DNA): TGTGCCAGCAGCCCGGGGATAATGACCTACAATGAGCAGTTCTTC. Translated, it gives CASSPGIMTYNEQFF.

CDR3 bases: TGTGCCAGCAGTTACTCCCCAGATCGGGCCAACGTCCTGACTTTC. Protein product: CASSYSPDRANVLTF. V usage is TRBV6-5 and J usage is TRBJ2-6, with D hard to call. The V end was cut by 0 bases, the J end by 5 bases, with 8 bases between. The CDR3 has 15 amino acids. Germline V gene sequence: CDR1 MNHEY, CDR2 SVGAGI.